The clone carrying this TCR beta chain was counted only a few times. The data were obtained in a study of blood T cell repertoires in COVID-19. Study at large: The United States, Italy and Spain supplied acute and convalescent COVID-19 samples. Sources were T cells, B-cell-depleted T cells, or PBMCs; the material itself was cDNA or gDNA.

Authors' analysis steps: Amplification of reference gene primers was used by the study to estimate nucleated cell counts. Sequencing used immunoSEQ multiplex PCR; TCRdb keeps in-frame clones, though not all of them. From that table come the V and J calls and clone size; the DNA was used to work out D and trimming. The data hold 110,000 or so clones, with around four fifths observed a single time. This CDR3 is built from 17 residues. Germline V CDR1 and CDR2: LGHNT, FRNRAP. The V and J ends lost 6 bases and 2 bases, in that order; junction bases with no gene match: 10. The specimen sequenced was peripheral blood. The TCR was taken from a woman in her thirties or forties with acute or convalescent COVID-19. The chain links TRBV12-5 to TRBJ1-4, with TRBD1 matching over 9 bases. The CDR3 spells CASGPGTGLNTNEKLFF. CDR3 coding DNA: TGTGCTAGTGGCCCCGGGACAGGGCTTAACACTAATGAAAAACTGTTTTTT.